These 15 T cell receptor beta chains originate from one sample sequenced in a study of cytomegalovirus exposure and HLA in healthy donors. It was with 60 Vbeta and 13 Jbeta primers that the PCR ran. Repertoires were generated with immunoSEQ multiplex PCR, while TCRdb's copy carries only in-frame clones and drops some. Of roughly 110,000 clones in the sample, roughly 82% were seen once. Sequenced material: PBMCs. These receptors originate from a man aged 45-65 years in good health and CMV-seronegative.

This chain uses TRBV5-4 with TRBJ2-7; a weak D match, TRBD1 (5 bases). The CDR3 length is 13 residues. Between the trimmed V and J ends, which lost 0 bases and 6 bases, there was a span of 10 bases. The germline V gene has CDR1 SGHNT and CDR2 YYREEE (reference sequence). The CDR3 loop is CASSLDTGSEQYV. CDR3 nucleotide sequence: TGTGCCAGCAGCTTGGACACAGGTTCCGAGCAGTACGTC.

The rearrangement uses TRBV7-2 and TRBJ2-5; 11 bases align to TRBD2. Germline V gives CDR1 SGHTA, CDR2 FQGNSA. The J segment lost 3 bases and the V segment lost 5 bases, leaving 5 bases of the junction unmatched. The CDR3 has 15 amino acids. The CDR3 nucleotides read TGTGCCAGCAGCAGAACGGGACTAGCGGAAGAGACCCAGTACTTC. Its translation is CASSRTGLAEETQYF.

The chain employs TRBV25-1 and TRBJ1-3, with D perhaps matching TRBD1 (5 bases). Trimming took off 3 bases at V and 9 bases at J, with 21 bases between the two ends. Germline lookup yields CDR1 MGHDK and CDR2 SYGVNS. The CDR3 has 16 amino acids. CDR3 nucleotides: TGTGCCAGCAGTGACCCCCCTTCAACAGGAAGAGGCACCATATATTTT. Protein: CASSDPPSTGRGTIYF.

The V call is TRBV29-1, the J call TRBJ2-7; 7 bases are a match to TRBD2. Germline CDR1 and CDR2: SQVTM and ANQGSEA. Trimming removed 4 bases from V and 2 bases from J; junction bases left unmatched: 2. The CDR3 runs to 12 residues. CDR3 sequence: CSVGEGPYEQYF. The CDR3 DNA is TGCAGCGTTGGGGAGGGACCCTACGAGCAGTACTTC.

The rearrangement links TRBV5-4 to TRBJ1-2, with TRBD1 matching 7 bases. Looked up from germline, CDR1 is SGHNT and CDR2 is YYREEE (reference sequence). This CDR3 spans 16 amino acids. V was clipped by 2 bases and J by 4 bases; unmatched bases: 11. The DNA of the CDR3 is TGTGCCAGCAGCTTATACGGGGCACAGGGGAGCTATGGCTACACCTTC. It codes for CASSLYGAQGSYGYTF.

The gene calls are TRBV30 and TRBJ2-7, with 10 bases identical to TRBD2. Germline assignment: CDR1 GTSNPN and CDR2 SVGIG (reference sequence). CDR3 length equals 14 residues. V lost 2 bases, J lost 3 bases, and 4 bases stayed unmatched. The CDR3 DNA reads TGTGCCTGGAGTACTTGGACTAGCGGCTACGAGCAGTACTTC. Translated: CAWSTWTSGYEQYF.

This chain joins TRBV19 and TRBJ1-5; D is unclear. Trimming took off 6 bases at V and 2 bases at J, with 20 bases between the two ends. Germline V gene lookup returns CDR1 LNHDA and CDR2 SQIVND (reference sequence). CDR3 length: 17 residues. The DNA of the CDR3 is TGTGCCAGTAGCCCCTGGGTTTCGGGGAGCGGCAATCAGCCCCAGCATTTT. Translating gives CASSPWVSGSGNQPQHF.

This chain joins TRBV6-5 and TRBJ1-6; D not certain. The CDR3 contains 16 residues. Trimming took off 0 bases at V and 7 bases at J, with 13 bases between the two ends. Germline V gene data show CDR1 as MNHEY and CDR2 as SVGAGI. The CDR3 region has the DNA TGTGCCAGCAGTTACTCGGGAGTGAGGGAGAATTCACCCCTCCACTTT. Translated: CASSYSGVRENSPLHF.

V is TRBV15 and J is TRBJ1-6; 8 bases fit TRBD1. The CDR3 is 15 amino acids. V was pared by 2 bases and J by 7 bases, with 4 bases of the junction left unmatched. The germline V gene encodes CDR1 LNHNV and CDR2 YYDKDF (reference sequence). In DNA, the CDR3 is TGTGCCACCAGCAGACCAACAGGGGGGAATTCACCCCTCCACTTT. Its protein is CATSRPTGGNSPLHF.

The gene calls are TRBV11-1 and TRBJ1-2; TRBD1 matches at 7 bases. The length of the CDR3 is 14 residues. After removal of 5 bases from V and 1 base from J, the junction contained 4 bases not matched to a gene. Per germline, CDR1 SGHAT and CDR2 FQDESV (reference sequence). The CDR3 sequence is CASSLDRSNYGYTF. The DNA of the CDR3 is TGTGCCAGCAGCCTGGACAGGAGTAACTATGGCTACACCTTC.

J is TRBJ2-7 and V is TRBV7-2; weak D call: TRBD2 (5 bases). V lost 1 base and J 0 bases, leaving 7 bases between the germline ends. CDR3 length equals 14 residues. CDR1 is SGHTA and CDR2 is FQGNSA in the germline V gene. CDR3 DNA: TGTGCCAGCAGCTTAGGCGGAGGCTCCTACGAGCAGTACGTC. Residues: CASSLGGGSYEQYV.

The chain couples TRBV19 to TRBJ2-4, with 8 nucleotides matching TRBD2. Looked up from germline, CDR1 is LNHDA and CDR2 is SQIVND (reference sequence). The V gene end was trimmed by 6 bases and the J gene end by 6 bases; junction bases not matched to a gene: 4. The CDR3 is 13 residues long. The DNA for the CDR3 is TGTGCCAGTAGCGGGGGGGCTGGAAACATTCAGTACTTC. It yields the protein CASSGGAGNIQYF.

V gene TRBV5-6 combines with J gene TRBJ1-4, with D perhaps TRBD1 (6 bases). V lost 0 bases to trimming and J lost 8 bases, with 14 bases between them. The length of the CDR3 is 15 residues. The germline V gene encodes CDR1 SGHDT and CDR2 YYEEEE. CDR3 sequence: CASSLAGRGGEKLFF. CDR3 in DNA: TGTGCCAGCAGCTTGGCCGGCAGGGGTGGGGAAAAACTGTTTTTT.

This chain uses TRBV5-6 with TRBJ2-3, with TRBD2 as a possible D gene (6 bases). From germline, CDR1 is SGHDT and CDR2 YYEEEE. V was clipped by 0 bases and J by 14 bases, with 13 bases between them. The CDR3 length is 12 residues. Here the CDR3 reads CASSLELAEGYF. The CDR3, as DNA: TGTGCCAGCAGCTTGGAATTGGCGGAGGGGTATTTT. Based on the CDR3 plus reference TRBV5-6 and TRBJ2-3, the full variable domain is DAGVTQSPTHLIKTRGQQVTLRCSPKSGHDTVSWYQQALGQGPQFIFQYYEEEERQRGNFPDRFSGHQFPNYSSELNVNALLLGDSALYLCASSLELAEGYFGPGTRLTVL.

The chain uses TRBV11-3 and TRBJ2-5; D is perhaps TRBD2 (6 bases). The V gene lost 5 bases and the J gene lost 3 bases, with 10 bases spanning the gap. CDR1 SGHNT and CDR2 YENEEA come from the germline V gene. The CDR3 contains 13 residues. CDR3 sequence reads: CASSHPGEETQYF. Written as DNA, the CDR3 is TGTGCCAGCAGCCATCCGGGGGAAGAGACCCAGTACTTC.